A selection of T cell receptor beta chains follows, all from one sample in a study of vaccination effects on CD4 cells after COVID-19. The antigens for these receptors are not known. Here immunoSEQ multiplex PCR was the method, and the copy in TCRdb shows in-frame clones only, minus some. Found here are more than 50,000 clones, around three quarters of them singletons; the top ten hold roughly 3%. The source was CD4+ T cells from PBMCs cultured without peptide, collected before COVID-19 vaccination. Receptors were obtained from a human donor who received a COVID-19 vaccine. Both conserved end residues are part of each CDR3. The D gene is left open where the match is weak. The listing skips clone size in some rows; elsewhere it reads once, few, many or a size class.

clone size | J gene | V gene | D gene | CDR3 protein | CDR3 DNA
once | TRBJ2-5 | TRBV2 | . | CASSLQQGQETQYF | TGTGCCAGCAGCCTACAGCAAGGGCAAGAGACCCAGTACTTC
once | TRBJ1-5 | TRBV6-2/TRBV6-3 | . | CASSPGGSNQPQHF | TGTGCCAGCAGTCCGGGGGGCAGCAATCAGCCCCAGCATTTT
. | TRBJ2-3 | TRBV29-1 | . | CSVSEQTDTQYF | TGCAGCGTTTCAGAGCAAACAGATACGCAGTATTTT
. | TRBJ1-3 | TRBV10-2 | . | CASSAGAVFSGNTIYF | TGCGCCAGCAGTGCAGGCGCCGTTTTCTCCGGAAACACCATATATTTT
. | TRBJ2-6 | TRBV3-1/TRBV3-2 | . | CASSQLGGSGANVLTF | TGTGCCAGCAGCCAGCTCGGGGGCTCTGGGGCCAACGTCCTGACTTTC
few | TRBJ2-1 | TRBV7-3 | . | CASSLDIQHVGEQFF | TGTGCCAGCAGCTTAGATATCCAGCACGTCGGTGAGCAGTTCTTC
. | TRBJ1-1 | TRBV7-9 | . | CASSRILGTEAFF | TGTGCCAGCAGCCGGATATTGGGCACTGAAGCTTTCTTT
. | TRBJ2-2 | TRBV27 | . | CASKIGHNTNTGELFF | TGTGCCAGCAAAATCGGACACAACACGAACACCGGGGAGCTGTTTTTT
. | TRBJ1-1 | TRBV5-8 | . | CASSPGRQNTEAFF | TGTGCCAGCAGCCCCGGGAGACAGAACACTGAAGCTTTCTTT
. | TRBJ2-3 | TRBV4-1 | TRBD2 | CASSQQTSGGADTQYF | TGCGCCAGCAGCCAGCAGACTAGCGGGGGGGCCGATACGCAGTATTTT
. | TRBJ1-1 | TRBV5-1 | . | CASSFAVWTEAFF | TGCGCCAGCAGCTTCGCAGTATGGACTGAAGCTTTCTTT
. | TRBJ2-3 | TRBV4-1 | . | CASSQRTAYTDTQYF | TGCGCCAGCAGCCAACGGACAGCCTACACAGATACGCAGTATTTT
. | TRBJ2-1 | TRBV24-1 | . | CATSDLGRGYNEQFF | TGTGCCACCAGTGATTTGGGTAGGGGTTACAATGAGCAGTTCTTC
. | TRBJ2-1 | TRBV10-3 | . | CAISESQRGAFENEQFF | TGTGCCATCAGTGAATCCCAACGAGGGGCCTTCGAGAATGAGCAGTTCTTC
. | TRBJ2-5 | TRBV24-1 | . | CATSDLWRNQETQYF | TGTGCCACCAGTGATTTGTGGCGGAACCAAGAGACCCAGTACTTC
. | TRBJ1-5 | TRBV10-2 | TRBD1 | CASREGQVNQPQHF | TGCGCCAGCAGGGAGGGACAGGTTAATCAGCCCCAGCATTTT
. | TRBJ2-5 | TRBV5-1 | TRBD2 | CASSSTSGGPFLAQYF | TGCGCCAGCAGCTCCACTAGCGGGGGGCCGTTTTTGGCCCAGTACTTC
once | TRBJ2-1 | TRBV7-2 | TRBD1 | CASSRDRRLSYNEQFF | TGTGCCAGCAGCCGGGACAGGCGGCTTTCCTACAATGAGCAGTTCTTC
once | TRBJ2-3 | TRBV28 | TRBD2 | CASSSPGGSTDTQYF | TGTGCCAGCAGTTCTCCGGGGGGGAGCACAGATACGCAGTATTTT
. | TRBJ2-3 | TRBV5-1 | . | CASSAAGSSTDTQYF | TGCGCCAGCAGCGCCGCGGGGTCTAGCACAGATACGCAGTATTTT
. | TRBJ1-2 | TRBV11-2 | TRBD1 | CASSLVKGAGGYTF | TGTGCCAGCAGCTTAGTAAAGGGGGCGGGTGGCTACACCTTC
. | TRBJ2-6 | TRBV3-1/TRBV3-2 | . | CASSRVGANVLTF | TGTGCCAGCAGCCGAGTCGGGGCCAACGTCCTGACTTTC
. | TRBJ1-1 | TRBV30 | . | CAWMLRVFLENTEAFF | TGTGCCTGGATGTTAAGGGTATTTTTGGAGAACACTGAAGCTTTCTTT
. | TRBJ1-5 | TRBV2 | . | CASSVGGNSNQPQHF | TGTGCCAGCAGTGTAGGGGGAAATAGCAATCAGCCCCAGCATTTT
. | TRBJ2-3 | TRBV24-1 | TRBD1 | CATSDWGTGDTDTQYF | TGTGCCACCAGTGATTGGGGGACAGGCGACACAGATACGCAGTATTTT
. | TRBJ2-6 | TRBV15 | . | CATSRDLTGVAGANVLTF | TGTGCCACCAGCAGAGATCTTACGGGGGTGGCTGGGGCCAACGTCCTGACTTTC
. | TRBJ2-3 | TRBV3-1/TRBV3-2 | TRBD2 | CASSQAGGGADTQYF | TGTGCCAGCAGCCAAGCAGGCGGGGGGGCAGATACGCAGTATTTT
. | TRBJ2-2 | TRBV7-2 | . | CASSLFSTVNTGELFF | TGTGCCAGCAGCTTATTCTCGACAGTGAACACCGGGGAGCTGTTTTTT
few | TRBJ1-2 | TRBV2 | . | CASRRDTDPPSSGYTF | TGTGCCAGCAGGCGGGACACGGATCCTCCCTCCTCCGGCTACACCTTC
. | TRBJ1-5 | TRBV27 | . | CAGGLVGGPSQPQHF | TGTGCCGGCGGCTTAGTAGGAGGGCCTTCTCAGCCCCAGCATTTT
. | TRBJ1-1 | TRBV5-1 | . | CASSFLENTEAFF | TGCGCCAGCAGCTTCCTGGAGAACACTGAAGCTTTCTTT
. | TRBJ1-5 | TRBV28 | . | CASSLVIRGNQPQHF | TGTGCCAGCAGTTTAGTTATCCGGGGCAATCAGCCCCAGCATTTT
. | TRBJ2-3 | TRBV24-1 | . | CATKGGTDTQYF | TGTGCCACCAAGGGTGGCACAGATACGCAGTATTTT
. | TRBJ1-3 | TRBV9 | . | CASSFSGTSSGNTIYF | TGTGCCAGCAGCTTTTCCGGGACGTCCTCTGGAAACACCATATATTTT
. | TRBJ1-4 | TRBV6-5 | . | CASSYLSGTRGGKLFF | TGTGCCAGCAGTTATCTTTCCGGGACGCGAGGGGGAAAACTGTTTTTT
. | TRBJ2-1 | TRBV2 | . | CASSEQGGTYNEQFF | TGTGCCAGCAGCGAACAGGGGGGGACCTACAATGAGCAGTTCTTC
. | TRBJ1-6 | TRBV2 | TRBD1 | CASSITGASGSPLHF | TGTGCCAGCAGTATAACAGGGGCTAGCGGTTCACCCCTCCACTTT
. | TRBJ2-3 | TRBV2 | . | CASSELDTQYF | TGTGCCAGCAGTGAATTGGATACGCAGTATTTT
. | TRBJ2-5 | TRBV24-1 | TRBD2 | CATSEPGGSLETQYF | TGTGCCACCAGTGAACCGGGGGGGAGTTTGGAGACCCAGTACTTC
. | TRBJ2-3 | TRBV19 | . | CASKEGNTDTQYF | TGTGCCAGTAAAGAGGGGAACACAGATACGCAGTATTTT
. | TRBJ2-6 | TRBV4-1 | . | CASSQRGRGESGANVLTF | TGCGCCAGCAGCCAAAGGGGCAGGGGGGAATCTGGGGCCAACGTCCTGACTTTC
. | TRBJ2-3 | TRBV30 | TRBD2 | CAWRLAGGTDTQYF | TGTGCCTGGAGACTAGCGGGGGGGACAGATACGCAGTATTTT
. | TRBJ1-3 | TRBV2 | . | CASSQVGNTIYF | TGTGCCAGCAGTCAAGTTGGAAACACCATATATTTT
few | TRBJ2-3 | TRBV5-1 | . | CASLHSGGTDTQYF | TGCGCCAGCCTACATAGTGGGGGCACAGATACGCAGTATTTT
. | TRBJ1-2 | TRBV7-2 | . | CASSLAGRYGYTF | TGTGCCAGCAGCTTAGCGGGACGGTATGGCTACACCTTC
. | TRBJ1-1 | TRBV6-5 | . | CASSRRSNTEAFF | TGTGCCAGCAGCCGCCGATCGAACACTGAAGCTTTCTTT
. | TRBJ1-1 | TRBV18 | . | CASSFDQENTEAFF | TGTGCCAGCTCCTTCGACCAGGAGAACACTGAAGCTTTCTTT
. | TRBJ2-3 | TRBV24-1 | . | CATSDSQAGDTQYF | TGTGCCACCAGTGATTCCCAGGCTGGAGATACGCAGTATTTT
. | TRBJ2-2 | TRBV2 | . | CASSEAPDPGELFF | TGTGCCAGCAGTGAAGCGCCAGACCCCGGGGAGCTGTTTTTT
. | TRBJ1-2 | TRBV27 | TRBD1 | CASGPQGQGNYGYTF | TGTGCCAGCGGCCCGCAGGGACAGGGAAACTATGGCTACACCTTC
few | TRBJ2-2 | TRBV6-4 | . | CASRAGRDTGELFF | TGTGCCAGCAGAGCCGGCAGAGACACCGGGGAGCTGTTTTTT
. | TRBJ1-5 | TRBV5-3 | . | CARSLERGSNQPQHF | TGTGCCAGAAGCTTGGAGAGGGGGAGCAATCAGCCCCAGCATTTT
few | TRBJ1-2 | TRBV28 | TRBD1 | CASTLGGQGAGPYGYTF | TGTGCCAGCACACTAGGGGGACAGGGGGCAGGACCCTATGGCTACACCTTC
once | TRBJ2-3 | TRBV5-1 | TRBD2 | CASSVLAGGVADTQYF | TGCGCCAGCAGCGTACTAGCGGGGGGGGTAGCAGATACGCAGTATTTT
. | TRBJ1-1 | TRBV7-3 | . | CASSFLKNTEAFF | TGTGCCAGCAGCTTTTTGAAGAACACTGAAGCTTTCTTT